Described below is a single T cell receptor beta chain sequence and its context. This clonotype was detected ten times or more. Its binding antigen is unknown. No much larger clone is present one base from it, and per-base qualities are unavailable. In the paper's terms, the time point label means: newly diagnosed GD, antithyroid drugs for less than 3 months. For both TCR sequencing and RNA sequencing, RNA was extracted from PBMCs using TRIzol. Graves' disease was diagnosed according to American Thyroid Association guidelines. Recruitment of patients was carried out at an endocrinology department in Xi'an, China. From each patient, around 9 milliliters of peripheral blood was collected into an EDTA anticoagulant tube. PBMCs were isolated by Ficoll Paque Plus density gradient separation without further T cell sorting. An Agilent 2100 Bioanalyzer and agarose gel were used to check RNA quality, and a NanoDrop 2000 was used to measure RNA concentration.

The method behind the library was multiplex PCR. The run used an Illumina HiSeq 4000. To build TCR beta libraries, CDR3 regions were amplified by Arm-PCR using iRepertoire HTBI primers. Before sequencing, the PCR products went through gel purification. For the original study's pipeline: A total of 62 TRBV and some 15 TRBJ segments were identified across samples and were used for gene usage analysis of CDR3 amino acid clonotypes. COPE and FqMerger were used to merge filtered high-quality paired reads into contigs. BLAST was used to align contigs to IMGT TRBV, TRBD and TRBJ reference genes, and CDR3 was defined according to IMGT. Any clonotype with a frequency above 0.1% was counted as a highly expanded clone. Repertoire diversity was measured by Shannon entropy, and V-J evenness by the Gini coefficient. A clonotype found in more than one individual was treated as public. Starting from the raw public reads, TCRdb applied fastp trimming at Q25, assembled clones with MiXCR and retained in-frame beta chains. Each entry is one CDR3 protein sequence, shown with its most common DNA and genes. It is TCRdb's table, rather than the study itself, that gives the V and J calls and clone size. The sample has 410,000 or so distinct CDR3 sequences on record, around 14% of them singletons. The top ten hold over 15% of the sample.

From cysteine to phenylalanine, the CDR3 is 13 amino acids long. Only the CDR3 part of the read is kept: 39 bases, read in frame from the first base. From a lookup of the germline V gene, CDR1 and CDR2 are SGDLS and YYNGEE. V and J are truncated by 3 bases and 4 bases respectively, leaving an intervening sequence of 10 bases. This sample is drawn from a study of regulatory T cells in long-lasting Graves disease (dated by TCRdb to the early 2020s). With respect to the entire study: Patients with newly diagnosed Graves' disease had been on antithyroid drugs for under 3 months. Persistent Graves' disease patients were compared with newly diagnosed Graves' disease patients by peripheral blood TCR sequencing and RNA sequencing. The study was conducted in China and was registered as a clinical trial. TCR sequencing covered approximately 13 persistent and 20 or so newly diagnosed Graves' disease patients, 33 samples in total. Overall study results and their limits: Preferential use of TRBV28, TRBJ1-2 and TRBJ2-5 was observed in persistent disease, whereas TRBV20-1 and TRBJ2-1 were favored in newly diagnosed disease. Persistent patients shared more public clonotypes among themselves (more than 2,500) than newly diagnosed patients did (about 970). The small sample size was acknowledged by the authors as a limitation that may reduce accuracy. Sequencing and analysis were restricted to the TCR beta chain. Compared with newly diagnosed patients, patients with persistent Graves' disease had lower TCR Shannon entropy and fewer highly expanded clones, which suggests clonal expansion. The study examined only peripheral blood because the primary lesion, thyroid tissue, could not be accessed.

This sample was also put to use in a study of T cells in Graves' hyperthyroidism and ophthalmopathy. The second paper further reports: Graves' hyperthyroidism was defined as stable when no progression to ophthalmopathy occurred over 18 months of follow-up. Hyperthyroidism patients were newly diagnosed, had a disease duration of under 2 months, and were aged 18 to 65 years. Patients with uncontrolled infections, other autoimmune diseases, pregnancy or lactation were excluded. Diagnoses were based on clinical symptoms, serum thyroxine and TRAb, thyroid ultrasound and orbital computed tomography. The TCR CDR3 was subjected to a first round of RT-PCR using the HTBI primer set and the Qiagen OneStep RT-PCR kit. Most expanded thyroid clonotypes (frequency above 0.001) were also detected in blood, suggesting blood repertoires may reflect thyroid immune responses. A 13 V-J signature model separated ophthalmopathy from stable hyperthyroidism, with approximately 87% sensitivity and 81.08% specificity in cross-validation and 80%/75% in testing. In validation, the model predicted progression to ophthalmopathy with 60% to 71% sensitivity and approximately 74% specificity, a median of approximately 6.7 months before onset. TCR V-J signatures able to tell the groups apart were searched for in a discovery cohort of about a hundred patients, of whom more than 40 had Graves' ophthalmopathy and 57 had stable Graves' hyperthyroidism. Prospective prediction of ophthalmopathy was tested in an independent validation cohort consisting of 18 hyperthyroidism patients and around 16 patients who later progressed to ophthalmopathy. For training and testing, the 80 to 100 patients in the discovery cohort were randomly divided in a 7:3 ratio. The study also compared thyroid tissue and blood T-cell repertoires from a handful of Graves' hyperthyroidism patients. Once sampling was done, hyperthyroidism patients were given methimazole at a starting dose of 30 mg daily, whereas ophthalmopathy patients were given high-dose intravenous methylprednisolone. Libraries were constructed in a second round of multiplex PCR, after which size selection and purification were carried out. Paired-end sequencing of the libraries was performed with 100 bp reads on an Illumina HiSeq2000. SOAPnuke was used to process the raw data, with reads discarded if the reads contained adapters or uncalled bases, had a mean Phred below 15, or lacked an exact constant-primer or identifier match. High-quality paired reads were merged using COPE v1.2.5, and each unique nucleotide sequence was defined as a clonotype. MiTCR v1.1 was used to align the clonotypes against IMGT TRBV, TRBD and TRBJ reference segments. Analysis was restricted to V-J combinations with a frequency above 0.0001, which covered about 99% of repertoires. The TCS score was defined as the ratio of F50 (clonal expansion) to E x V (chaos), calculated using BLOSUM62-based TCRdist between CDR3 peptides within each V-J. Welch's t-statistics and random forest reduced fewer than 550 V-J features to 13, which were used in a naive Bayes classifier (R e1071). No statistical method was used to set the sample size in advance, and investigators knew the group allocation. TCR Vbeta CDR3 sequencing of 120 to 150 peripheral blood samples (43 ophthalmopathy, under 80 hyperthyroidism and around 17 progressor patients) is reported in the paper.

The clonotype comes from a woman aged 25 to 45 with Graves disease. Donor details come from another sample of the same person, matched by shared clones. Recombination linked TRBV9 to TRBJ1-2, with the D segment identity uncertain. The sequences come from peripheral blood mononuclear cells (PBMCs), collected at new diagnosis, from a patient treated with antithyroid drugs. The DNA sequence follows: TGTGCCAGCAGCGACGGGGAGAGCTATGGCTACACCTTC. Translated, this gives CASSDGESYGYTF.